Below, one T cell receptor (beta chain) is given with its context. The antigen remains unidentified. This CDR3 comprises 13 residues. Trimming removed 5 bases from V and 1 base from J, with 8 bases in between. CDR1 and CDR2 from the germline V gene are LGHNT and FRNRAP. The data originate from a study of chemoradiotherapy in HPV16-positive cancers. Clones were read by immunoSEQ multiplex PCR, and TCRdb kept only the in-frame ones, dropping some. The sample lists more than 30,000 clones; 80% to 90% were seen once. Over chemoradiotherapy, repertoires were sampled more than once. The study, taken as a whole, reports: Only two HPV16-positive patients supplied the functional HPV-specificity definition. Candidate HPV-specific clones and E7-related TCR motifs grew in tumor during treatment.

V gene TRBV12-5 combines with J gene TRBJ1-2; D is possibly TRBD1 (5 bases). This receptor was identified in a human donor with HPV-associated anogenital cancer. Sequences were derived from blood, sampled from a patient who underwent chemoradiotherapy. The CDR3 spells CASGPDSNYGYTF. CDR3 coding DNA: TGTGCTAGTGGTCCAGACAGTAACTATGGCTACACCTTC.